This T cell receptor (beta chain) was retrieved from a study of blood T cell repertoires in COVID-19 (dated by TCRdb to the early 2020s). In the study overall: Samples from collaborators originated in the United States, Italy and Spain and spanned both the acute and convalescent phases of COVID-19. The material from the prospective study consisted of cDNA or gDNA derived from T cells, B-cell-depleted T cells, or PBMCs. Deeply sampled blood TCRbeta repertoires from subjects exposed to, actively infected with, or recovered from COVID-19 were included in the dataset. The repertoires were released in a freely available public database meant as a resource for research on the immune response to SARS-CoV-2. The samples were drawn from the first 160 participants of the ongoing ImmuneRACE study and from more than 1,000 subjects provided by 6 global collaborators. Sample metadata almost always included a de-identified subject ID, COVID-19 status, age in years and sex. Where available, HLA class I and class II types were obtained from metadata supplied by the sample provider rather than from assay-based typing. General conclusions and limits of the study: Clinical and demographic metadata were provided uncurated, with the amount varying by source and participant.

Participants in the prospective study were aged about 18 to 95 years, lived in 20 to 30 United States geographic areas, and enrolled through a virtual design. Cohort assignment in the prospective study relied on participant-reported clinical history from a screening survey and a study questionnaire. ImmuneRACE Cohort 3 recovered participants were defined by two consecutive negative NP/OP PCR tests, healthcare professional clearance, or symptom resolution. Mobile phlebotomists in the prospective study collected whole blood, serum and a nasopharyngeal or oropharyngeal swab from every participant. Additional blood draws and questionnaires over an approximately two-month period could optionally be provided by prospective study participants. Blood samples from the prospective study were shipped frozen or at room temperature prior to DNA extraction. Between the V and J ends, shortened by 2 bases and 7 bases respectively, the junction contains 15 bases. According to the germline V gene, CDR1 reads KGHSH and CDR2 reads LQKENI. The CDR3 numbers 14 residues from cysteine through phenylalanine. Only the CDR3 DNA is retained, 42 bases long and in frame from the first base.

The immunoSEQ Assay, a bias-controlled multiplex PCR, was used to amplify TCRbeta CDR3 regions from genomic DNA. Turning to the authors' computational methods: The number of nucleated cells in each sample was estimated by amplification of reference gene primers within the assay. Sequence reads were collapsed and filtered to measure the absolute abundance of every unique TCRbeta CDR3 rearrangement. For each sample, productive Simpson clonality was calculated by taking the square root of Simpson's diversity index across productive rearrangements. TCRdb carries this immuneACCESS record with in-frame sequences only. Its versions omit some clonotypes, under half of them owing to an unresolved V gene in the studies checked, with the rest unexplained. The V and J calls and clone size come from that table; D and trimming were worked out from the DNA. This sample lists some 310,000 clones; over 85% were detected once. Roughly 10% of the sample goes to the ten largest clones.

About this clone: It lacks a known antigen. Base qualities are missing; no much larger clone stands one base away.

Recombination linked TRBV18 to TRBJ2-7; the D gene cannot be named for sure. This sequence was found in a young woman who had recovered from COVID-19. The sample consisted of PBMCs or T cells enriched from blood (not recorded which). The CDR3 sequence is CASSPGQQISEQYF. The sequenced DNA: TGTGCCAGCTCACCAGGGCAACAGATCTCTGAGCAGTACTTC.